This T cell receptor beta chain derives from a study of human T cells and chemical hapten exposure (dated by TCRdb to the early 2020s). Regarding the study in general: For sensitization, 2% DPC in acetone was applied to an approximately 2 cm by approximately 2 cm area of upper inner arm skin. Throughout the approximately 26-week study period, patients were also given weekly therapeutic DPC doses on the scalp. Patch testing was done on the upper back using Finn chambers containing 0.01% DPC, and results were scored after 6 days according to International Contact Dermatitis Research Group standards. Alopecia areata with under or over 50% scalp involvement, alopecia totalis and alopecia universalis were represented in the patient cohort, which was mostly female. Libraries were pooled for sequencing, and per-sample TCR yields varied mainly because of small differences in library volumes within the pool. Peripheral blood TCR repertoire changes were tracked in vivo in alopecia patients during primary and secondary sensitization to the hapten diphenylcyclopropenone (DPC). Patient blood was sampled pre-sensitization (week 0) and at 2, 6 and about 24 weeks after DPC sensitization. Some 29 alopecia patients gave blood for TCR sequencing at one to four time points (pre-sensitization, 2, 6 and 24 weeks).

The investigation overall reported the following: All patients had alopecia, a presumed autoimmune disease, so their immune response might differ from that of healthy individuals. After repeated subsampling, changes were observed in the strength of the expansion versus patch-test correlation and in the threshold at which the correlation became significant. A positive correlation was found between the number of PT1 expanded TCRs and patch test score, with significance reached at thresholds 8, 16 and 32 but not 4. DPC sensitization did not change how many TCRs were above 1 in 1000 frequency, and no evidence was found of alterations in global repertoire structure. Significantly more large CDR3 similarity clusters were formed by expanded TCRs than by pre-sensitization or healthy control sets, consistent with antigen-driven responses.

In its sample, this clonotype was seen many times. No antigen is known for it. One base away there is no much larger clone; base qualities are not given. Library preparation was by RACE. Sequencing used a NextSeq 500. During library preparation, unique molecular identifiers were attached to individual cDNA molecules so that TCRs could be counted quantitatively and reproducibly. From each blood RNA sample, both TCR alpha and TCR beta chains were sequenced. The original methods were these. A median of around 96,000 TCRs per sample was observed, with a range of 23,224 to 690,600. V, J and CDR3 annotation of the TCR reads was carried out using the Decombinator software suite. For the PS versus PT1 abundance plots, all samples were subsampled to the same number of TCRs (28,000). Expanded TCRs were defined as absent before sensitization and observed at least eight times at the 2-week time point. TCRdb ran its own pipeline on the public reads, namely fastp trimming at Q25 and MiXCR clone calling, and kept in-frame beta chains. Each CDR3 protein gets just one entry, which takes the most common genes and DNA from the rows behind it. The V and J calls, along with clone size, are taken from TCRdb and not from the paper's own processing. This sample holds approximately 97,000 distinct CDR3 sequences; roughly a quarter were observed only once. The ten top clones hold around 10% of the sample.

CDR1 and CDR2 (SNHLY, FYNNEI) derive from the germline V gene. The CDR3 has 15 amino acids, counting the end cysteine and phenylalanine. Just the 45-base CDR3 DNA is kept, in frame starting at base 1. For this chain, trimming is 7 bases at the V end and 3 bases at the J end, and the number of junction bases without a gene match is 8. The time point label of this sample denotes: patch test 3, about 24 weeks after DPC sensitization. This sample's treatment or condition label indicates: therapeutic diphenylcyclopropenone sensitization with weekly scalp DPC. Blood at each patch-test visit was drawn before the patch test was applied. Patients were considered eligible if aged 18 to 70, diagnosed with alopecia and deemed suitable for DPC therapy, and patients were excluded if pregnant. Total RNA was extracted from unfractionated whole blood that had been collected in Tempus Blood RNA tubes.

The chain is made from TRBV2 and TRBJ2-7; 11 central nucleotides agree with TRBD2. The sample in question was whole blood, obtained in connection with sensitization to the hapten diphenylcyclopropenone (DPC). This receptor was obtained from a man in his forties or fifties with alopecia areata. Some clones in this sample may be carry-over from other donors' samples. The DNA reads as follows: TGTGCCAGCATAAATAGCGGGAGGGCCGTCTACGAGCAGTACTTC. This codes for CASINSGRAVYEQYF.